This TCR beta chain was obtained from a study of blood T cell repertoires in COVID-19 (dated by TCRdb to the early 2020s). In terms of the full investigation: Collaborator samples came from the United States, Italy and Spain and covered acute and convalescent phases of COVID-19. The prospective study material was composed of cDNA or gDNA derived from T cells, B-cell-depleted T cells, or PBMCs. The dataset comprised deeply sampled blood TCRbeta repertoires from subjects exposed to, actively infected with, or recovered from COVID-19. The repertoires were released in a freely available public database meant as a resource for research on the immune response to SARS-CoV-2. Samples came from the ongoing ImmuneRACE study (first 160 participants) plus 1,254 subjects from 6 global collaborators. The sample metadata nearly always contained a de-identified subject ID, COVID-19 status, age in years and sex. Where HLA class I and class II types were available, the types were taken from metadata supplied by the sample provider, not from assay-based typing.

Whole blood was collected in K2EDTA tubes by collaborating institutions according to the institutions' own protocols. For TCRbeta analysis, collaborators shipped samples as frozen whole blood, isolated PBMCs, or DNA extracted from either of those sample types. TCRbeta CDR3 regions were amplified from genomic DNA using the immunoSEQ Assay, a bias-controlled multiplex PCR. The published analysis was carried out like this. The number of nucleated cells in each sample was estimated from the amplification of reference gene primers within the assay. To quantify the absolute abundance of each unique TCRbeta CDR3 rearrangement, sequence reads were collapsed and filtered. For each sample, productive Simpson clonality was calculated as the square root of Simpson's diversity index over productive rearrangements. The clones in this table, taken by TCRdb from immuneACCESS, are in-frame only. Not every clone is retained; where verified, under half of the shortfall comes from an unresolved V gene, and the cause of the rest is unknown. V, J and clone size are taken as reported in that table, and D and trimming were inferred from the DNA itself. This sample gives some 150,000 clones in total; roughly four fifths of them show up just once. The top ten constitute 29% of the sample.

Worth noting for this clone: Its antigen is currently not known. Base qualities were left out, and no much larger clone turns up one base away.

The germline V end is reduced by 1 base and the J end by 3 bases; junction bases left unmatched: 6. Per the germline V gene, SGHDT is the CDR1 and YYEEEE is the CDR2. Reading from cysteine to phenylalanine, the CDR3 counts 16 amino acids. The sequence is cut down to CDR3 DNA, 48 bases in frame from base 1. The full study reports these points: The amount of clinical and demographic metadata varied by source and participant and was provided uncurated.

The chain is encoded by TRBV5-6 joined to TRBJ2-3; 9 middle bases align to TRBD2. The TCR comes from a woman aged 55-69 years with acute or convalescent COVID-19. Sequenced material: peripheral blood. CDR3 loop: CASSLRRTSVTDTQYF. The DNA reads TGTGCCAGCAGCTTGCGGCGGACTAGCGTGACAGATACGCAGTATTTT. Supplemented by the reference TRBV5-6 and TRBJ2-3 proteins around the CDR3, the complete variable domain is DAGVTQSPTHLIKTRGQQVTLRCSPKSGHDTVSWYQQALGQGPQFIFQYYEEEERQRGNFPDRFSGHQFPNYSSELNVNALLLGDSALYLCASSLRRTSVTDTQYFGPGTRLTVL.